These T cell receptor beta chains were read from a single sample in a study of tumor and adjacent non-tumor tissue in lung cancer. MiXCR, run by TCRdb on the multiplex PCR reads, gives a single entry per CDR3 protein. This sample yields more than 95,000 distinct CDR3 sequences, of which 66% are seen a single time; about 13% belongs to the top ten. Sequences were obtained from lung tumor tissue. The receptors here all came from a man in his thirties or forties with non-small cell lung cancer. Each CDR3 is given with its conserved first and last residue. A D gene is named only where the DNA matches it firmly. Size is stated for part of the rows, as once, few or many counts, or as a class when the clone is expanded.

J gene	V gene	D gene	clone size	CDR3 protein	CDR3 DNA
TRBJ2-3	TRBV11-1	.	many	CASSLAGPSTDTQYF	TGTGCCAGCAGCTTAGCGGGACCGAGCACAGATACGCAGTATTTT
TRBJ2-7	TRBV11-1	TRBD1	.	CVSSHTGGNYEQYF	TGTGTCAGCAGCCATACAGGGGGCAACTACGAGCAGTACTTC
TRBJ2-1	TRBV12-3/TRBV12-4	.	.	CASSYAPSGPCNEQFF	TGTGCCAGCAGTTATGCTCCCAGTGGCCCCTGCAATGAGCAGTTTTTC
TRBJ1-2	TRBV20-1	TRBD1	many	CSAVDRGLSYTF	TGCAGTGCAGTGGACAGGGGGTTGAGCTACACCTTC
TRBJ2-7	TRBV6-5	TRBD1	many	CASSGTGGSYEQYF	TGTGCCAGCAGTGGGACAGGGGGTTCGTACGAGCAGTACTTC
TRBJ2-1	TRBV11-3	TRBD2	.	CASSRRLAGGHEQLF	TGTGCCAGTAGCCGGCGACTAGCGGGAGGCCATGAGCAGCTCTTT
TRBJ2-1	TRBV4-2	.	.	CASSHGQGPYNEQFF	TGTGCCAGCAGCCATGGTCAGGGGCCCTACAATGAGCAGTTCTTC
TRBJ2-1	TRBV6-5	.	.	CASMLLARYNGQFF	TGTGCCAGCATGTTGCTAGCGCGGTACAATGGGCAGTTCTTC
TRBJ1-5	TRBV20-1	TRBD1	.	CSMVQGAWQPQHF	TGCAGCATGGTGCAGGGGGCATGGCAGCCCCAGCATTTT
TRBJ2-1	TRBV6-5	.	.	CASSYSPVPAPSGLQVF	TGTGCCAGCAGTTACTCTCCGGTACCCGCCCCGAGCGGCCTGCAAGTCTTC
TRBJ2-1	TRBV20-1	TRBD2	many	CSAQNSGGGEQFF	TGCAGTGCTCAGAATAGCGGGGGAGGCGAGCAGTTCTTC
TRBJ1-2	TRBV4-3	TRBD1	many	CASSQDRGRNYGYTF	TGCGCCAGCAGCCAAGACAGGGGGCGCAACTATGGCTACACCTTC
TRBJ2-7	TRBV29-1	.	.	CSSANGWVGERYEQYF	TGCAGCTCCGCCAATGGCTGGGTAGGGGAACGGTACGAGCAGTACTTC
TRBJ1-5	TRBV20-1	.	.	CSAPSTLRTGTNTQHF	TGCAGTGCCCCAAGCACCCTACGGACGGGCACAAATACGCAGCATTTT
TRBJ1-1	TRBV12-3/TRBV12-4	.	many	CASSPRNTEAFF	TGTGCCAGCAGTCCCCGGAACACTGAAGCTTTCTTT
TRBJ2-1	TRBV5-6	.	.	CASSLPGIYNEQFF	TGTGCCAGCAGCTTGCCGGGAATCTACAATGAGCAGTTCTTC
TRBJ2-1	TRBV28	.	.	CASSSPIAEKSFYNELFF	TGTGCCAGCAGTTCCCCCATAGCTGAGAAGAGCTTCTACAATGAGCTGTTCTTC
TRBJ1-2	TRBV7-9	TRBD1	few	CASSAGTGARGYTF	TGTGCCAGCAGCGCCGGGACAGGGGCGCGGGGCTACACCTTC
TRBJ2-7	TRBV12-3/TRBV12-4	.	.	CASSFAMDYYEQYF	TGTGCCAGCAGTTTCGCCATGGACTACTACGAGCAGTACTTC
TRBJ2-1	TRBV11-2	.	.	CASSLWRLTGAHNEQFF	TGTGCCAGCAGCTTATGGAGATTAACGGGAGCCCACAATGAGCAGTTCTTC
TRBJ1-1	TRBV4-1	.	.	CASSQDSVTEAFF	TGCGCCAGCAGCCAAGACTCGGTTACTGAAGCTTTCTTT
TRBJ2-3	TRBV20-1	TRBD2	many	CSADAGTSLADTQYF	TGCAGTGCTGATGCCGGGACTAGCCTCGCAGATACGCAGTATTTT
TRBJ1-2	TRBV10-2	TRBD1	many	CASSESRTGGYGYTF	TGCGCCAGCAGTGAGTCAAGGACAGGGGGGTATGGCTACACCTTC
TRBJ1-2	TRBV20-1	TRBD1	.	CSVWTGGDYGYTF	TGCAGTGTTTGGACAGGGGGCGATTATGGCTACACCTTC
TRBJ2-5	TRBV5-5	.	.	CASNLVGGLEIQYF	TGTGCCAGCAACTTGGTCGGTGGGTTGGAGATCCAGTACTTC
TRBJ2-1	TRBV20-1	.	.	CSALSSGVLNEQFF	TGCAGTGCTCTAAGTAGCGGAGTACTTAATGAGCAGTTCTTC
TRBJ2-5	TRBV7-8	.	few	CASSSPPRDLRQETQYF	TGTGCCAGCAGCTCCCCCCCGCGGGACCTGAGGCAAGAGACCCAGTACTTC
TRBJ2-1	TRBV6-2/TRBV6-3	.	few	CASIIDGGPPHEQFF	TGTGCCAGCATTATCGACGGGGGGCCTCCGCATGAGCAGTTCTTC
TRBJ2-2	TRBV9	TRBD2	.	CASSVKGGGANTGELFF	TGTGCCAGCAGCGTAAAAGGCGGGGGGGCGAACACCGGGGAGCTGTTTTTT
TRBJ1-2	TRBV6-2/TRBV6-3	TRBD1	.	CTSRRDRHYGYTF	TGTACCAGCAGGCGGGACAGACACTATGGCTACACCTTC
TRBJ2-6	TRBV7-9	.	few	CASSLTRSSSGANVLTF	TGTGCCAGCAGCTTAACCCGTAGCAGCTCTGGGGCCAACGTCCTGACTTTC
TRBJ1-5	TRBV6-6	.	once	CVSSPLRTNQPQHF	TGTGTCAGCAGCCCACTAAGGACGAATCAACCCCAGCATTTT
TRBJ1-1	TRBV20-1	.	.	CSPRYRGTEAFF	TGCAGTCCTAGATATAGGGGGACTGAAGCTTTCTTC